What follows are 14 T cell receptor beta chains derived from one specimen sequenced in a study of cytomegalovirus exposure and HLA in healthy donors. PCR involved 60 Vbeta and 13 Jbeta primers. Some clones are missing from TCRdb's copy, which holds only in-frame ones; the method was immunoSEQ multiplex PCR. The data contain some 240,000 clones, about nine tenths of them seen just once; the ten biggest clones take up about 1.5%. The material sequenced was PBMCs. These receptors all come from a girl under 10 years old in good health and CMV-seronegative.

The chain recombines TRBV11-2 with TRBJ1-1; maybe TRBD1 (5 bases). V lost 6 bases to trimming and J lost 0 bases, with 8 bases between them. Germline CDR1 reads SGHAT; CDR2 reads FQNNGV. The CDR3 spans 13 residues. CDR3 region: CASRTEMNTEAFF. The CDR3 DNA is TGTGCCAGCAGGACAGAGATGAACACTGAAGCTTTCTTT. Using reference TRBV11-2 and TRBJ1-1 for the parts outside the CDR3, the full variable domain is EAGVAQSPRYKIIEKRQSVAFWCNPISGHATLYWYQQILGQGPKLLIQFQNNGVVDDSQLPKDRFSAERLKGVDSTLKIQPAKLEDSAVYLCASRTEMNTEAFFGQGTRLTVV.

CDR3 DNA sequence: TGTGCCAGCTCACCACCCTTAGGGGCGGAGGAGACCCAGTACTTC. Translating it yields CASSPPLGAEETQYF. The chain carries TRBV18 and TRBJ2-5, with D maybe TRBD1 (5 bases). CDR3 size: 15 residues. Germline assignment: CDR1 KGHSH and CDR2 LQKENI. V gave up 0 bases and J gave up 5 bases, with 13 bases separating them.

The V call is TRBV7-8, the J call TRBJ1-5, with a weak D call TRBD1 (5 bases). The CDR3 is 15 amino acids. Looked up from germline, CDR1 is SGHVS and CDR2 is FQNEAQ. Trimming took 5 bases from V and 7 from J, leaving 18 bases between them. The CDR3: CASSPTGAGQQPQHF. Here the CDR3 DNA reads TGTGCCAGCAGCCCTACCGGCGCGGGGCAGCAGCCCCAGCATTTT.

V gene TRBV30 combines with J gene TRBJ2-5; unclear D gene. The CDR3 contains 13 residues. Germline V gene sequence: CDR1 GTSNPN, CDR2 SVGIG (reference sequence). V was cut by 0 bases and J by 4 bases, with 9 bases left in between. CDR3 sequence (DNA): TGTGCCTGGAGTGTATCTAGGCGAGAGACCCAGTACTTC. Its translation is CAWSVSRRETQYF. The variable domain in full, with the rest retrieved from reference TRBV30 and TRBJ2-5, is SQTIHQWPATLVQPVGSPLSLECTVEGTSNPNLYWYRQAAGRGLQLLFYSVGIGQISSEVPQNLSASRPQDRQFILSSKKLLLSDSGFYLCAWSVSRRETQYFGPGTRLLVL.

The chain links TRBV15 to TRBJ2-2; maybe TRBD2 (5 bases). Trimming pared 4 bases from V and 5 bases from J, leaving 8 bases between. Germline CDR1 LNHNV, CDR2 YYDKDF (reference sequence). The CDR3 sequence is 13 residues long. CDR3 protein: CATSIEGTGELFF. The CDR3 coding sequence is TGTGCCACCAGCATCGAGGGTACCGGGGAGCTGTTTTTT.

The rearrangement uses TRBV7-2 and TRBJ1-5; TRBD1 matches 7 bases. In germline, CDR1 is SGHTA, CDR2 FQGNSA. The CDR3 covers 15 residues. Trimming at V came to 5 bases and at J to 2 bases, leaving 6 bases not matched to a gene. This CDR3 is CASSQTGSGNQPQHF. CDR3 nucleotides: TGTGCCAGCAGCCAGACAGGGTCGGGCAATCAGCCCCAGCATTTT. Drawing the rest from reference TRBV7-2 and TRBJ1-5, the complete variable domain is GAGVSQSPSNKVTEKGKDVELRCDPISGHTALYWYRQSLGQGLEFLIYFQGNSAPDKSGLPSDRFSAERTGGSVSTLTIQRTQQEDSAVYLCASSQTGSGNQPQHFGDGTRLSIL.

The gene calls are TRBV28 and TRBJ2-3; 9 bases align to TRBD1. Germline V gives CDR1 MDHEN, CDR2 SYDVKM. The CDR3 totals 12 residues. The junction had 8 bases not matched to a gene; V was cut back by 5 bases and J by 14 bases. The CDR3 loop reads CASSPPDRGRYF. The CDR3 DNA reads TGTGCCAGCAGTCCCCCGGACAGGGGACGGTATTTT.

V gene TRBV19 combines with J gene TRBJ2-5, with a tentative D call TRBD1 (6 bases). Germline CDR1 LNHDA, CDR2 SQIVND (reference sequence). This CDR3 is built from 12 residues. Trimming took off 8 bases at V and 6 bases at J, with 13 bases between the two ends. DNA for the CDR3: TGTGCCAGTTCTGAGACAGGCAAGACCCAGTACTTC. Protein: CASSETGKTQYF.

The chain links TRBV5-1 to TRBJ2-5, with 9 bases aligning to TRBD1. The CDR3 loop spans 15 amino acids. V lost 4 bases, J lost 4 bases, and 8 bases stayed unmatched. CDR1 SGHRS and CDR2 YFSETQ come from the germline V gene. The chain's CDR3 is CASSPGQGTTETQYF. The CDR3 DNA is TGCGCCAGCAGCCCAGGACAGGGGACAACAGAGACCCAGTACTTC.

This clone was seen a single time. The rearrangement links TRBV5-1 to TRBJ2-7, with TRBD2 matching over 8 bases. In germline, CDR1 is SGHRS, CDR2 YFSETQ. Germline trimming cut 5 bases from V and 3 bases from J; bases unmatched to any gene: 10. CDR3 size: 15 residues. The CDR3 here is CASSPGGLGVYEQYF. CDR3 nucleotides: TGCGCCAGCAGTCCGGGGGGACTAGGGGTCTACGAGCAGTACTTC.

The sample holds a few counts of this clone. The rearrangement joins TRBV7-2 to TRBJ2-7, with TRBD2 identical over 7 bases. Per the germline V gene, CDR1 is SGHTA and CDR2 is FQGNSA. J was trimmed by 4 bases and V by 2 bases; bases with no gene match: 5. This CDR3 is 14 amino acids long. CDR3 coding DNA: TGTGCCAGCAGCTTATCACTAGCGAGTTACGAGCAGTACTTC. It encodes CASSLSLASYEQYF.

The V and J genes are TRBV13 and TRBJ2-7, with a weak D call TRBD2 (7 bases). This CDR3 is 15 amino acids long. Germline CDR1 and CDR2: PRHDT and FYEKMQ (reference sequence). Trimming cost V 0 bases and J 7 bases, with 16 bases left between them. The CDR3 is CASSLGRGPSKEQYF. In DNA, the CDR3 is TGTGCCAGCAGCTTAGGGCGGGGGCCCTCAAAAGAGCAGTACTTC.

The chain links TRBV19 to TRBJ1-5, with 7 bases fitting TRBD1. Losses at the gene ends were 9 bases for V and 6 bases for J; bases not matched to a gene: 5. Germline CDR1 is LNHDA and CDR2 is SQIVND (reference sequence). The CDR3 totals 12 residues. CDR3 region: CASNTGVQPQHF. In nucleotides, the CDR3 is TGTGCCAGCAATACAGGGGTTCAGCCCCAGCATTTT.

The chain recombines TRBV19 with TRBJ2-7, with 9 bases matching TRBD1. The germline V gene has CDR1 LNHDA and CDR2 SQIVND (reference sequence). V dropped 5 bases and J dropped 3; count of bases not matched to a gene: 11. There are 16 residues in the CDR3. In nucleotides, the CDR3 is TGTGCCAGTAGTCGATCCTCGGACAGGGGAGTCTACGAGCAGTACTTC. Translation gives CASSRSSDRGVYEQYF.